This T cell receptor (beta chain) was recorded in a study of cytomegalovirus exposure and HLA in healthy donors. Findings of the study overall: Researchers counted around 170 TCR beta chains as cytomegalovirus-associated. Immune exposure information comprised only CMV serostatus. There were several of the most significant clusters that appeared linked to common viral pathogens in a later analysis.

About this clone: Its antigen is not known.

The trim removed 5 bases at V and 1 base at J, leaving 8 bases unmatched. This CDR3 comprises 16 residues. CDR1 and CDR2 from the germline V gene are MNHEY and SMNVEV (reference sequence). PCR used 60 Vbeta primers and 13 Jbeta primers. The protocol was immunoSEQ multiplex PCR, while the TCRdb copy is restricted to in-frame clones and leaves out a portion. The data contain 150,000 to 200,000 clones, 75% to 90% of them singletons. The sequence was obtained from a woman in her late teens or twenties in good health and CMV-seronegative. The genes are TRBV27 and TRBJ1-1; 9 positions match TRBD1. The sequenced sample was PBMCs. The CDR3 here is CASSLRDRAPNTEAFF. Here the CDR3 DNA reads TGTGCCAGCAGTCTCCGGGACAGGGCGCCGAACACTGAAGCTTTCTTT.